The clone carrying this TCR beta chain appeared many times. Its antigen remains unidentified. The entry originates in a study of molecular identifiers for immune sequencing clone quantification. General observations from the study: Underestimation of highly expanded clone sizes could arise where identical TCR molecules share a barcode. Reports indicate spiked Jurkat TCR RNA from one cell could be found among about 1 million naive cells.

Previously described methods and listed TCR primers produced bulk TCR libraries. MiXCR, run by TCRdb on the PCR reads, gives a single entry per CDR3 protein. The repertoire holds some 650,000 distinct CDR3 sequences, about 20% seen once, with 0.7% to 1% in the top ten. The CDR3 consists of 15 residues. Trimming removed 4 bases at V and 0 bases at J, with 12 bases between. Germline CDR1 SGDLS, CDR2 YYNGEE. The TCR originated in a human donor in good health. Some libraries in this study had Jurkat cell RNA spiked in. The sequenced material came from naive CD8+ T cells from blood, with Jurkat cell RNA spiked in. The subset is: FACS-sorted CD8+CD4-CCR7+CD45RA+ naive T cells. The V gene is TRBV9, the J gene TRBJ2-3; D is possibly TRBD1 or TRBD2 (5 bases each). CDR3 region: CASSLGTTSTDTQYF. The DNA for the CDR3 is TGTGCCAGCAGCTTAGGGACCACTAGCACAGATACGCAGTATTTT. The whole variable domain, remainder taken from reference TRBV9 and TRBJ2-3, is DSGVTQTPKHLITATGQRVTLRCSPRSGDLSVYWYQQSLDQGLQFLIQYYNGEERAKGNILERFSAQQFPDLHSELNLSSLELGDSALYFCASSLGTTSTDTQYFGPGTRLTVL.